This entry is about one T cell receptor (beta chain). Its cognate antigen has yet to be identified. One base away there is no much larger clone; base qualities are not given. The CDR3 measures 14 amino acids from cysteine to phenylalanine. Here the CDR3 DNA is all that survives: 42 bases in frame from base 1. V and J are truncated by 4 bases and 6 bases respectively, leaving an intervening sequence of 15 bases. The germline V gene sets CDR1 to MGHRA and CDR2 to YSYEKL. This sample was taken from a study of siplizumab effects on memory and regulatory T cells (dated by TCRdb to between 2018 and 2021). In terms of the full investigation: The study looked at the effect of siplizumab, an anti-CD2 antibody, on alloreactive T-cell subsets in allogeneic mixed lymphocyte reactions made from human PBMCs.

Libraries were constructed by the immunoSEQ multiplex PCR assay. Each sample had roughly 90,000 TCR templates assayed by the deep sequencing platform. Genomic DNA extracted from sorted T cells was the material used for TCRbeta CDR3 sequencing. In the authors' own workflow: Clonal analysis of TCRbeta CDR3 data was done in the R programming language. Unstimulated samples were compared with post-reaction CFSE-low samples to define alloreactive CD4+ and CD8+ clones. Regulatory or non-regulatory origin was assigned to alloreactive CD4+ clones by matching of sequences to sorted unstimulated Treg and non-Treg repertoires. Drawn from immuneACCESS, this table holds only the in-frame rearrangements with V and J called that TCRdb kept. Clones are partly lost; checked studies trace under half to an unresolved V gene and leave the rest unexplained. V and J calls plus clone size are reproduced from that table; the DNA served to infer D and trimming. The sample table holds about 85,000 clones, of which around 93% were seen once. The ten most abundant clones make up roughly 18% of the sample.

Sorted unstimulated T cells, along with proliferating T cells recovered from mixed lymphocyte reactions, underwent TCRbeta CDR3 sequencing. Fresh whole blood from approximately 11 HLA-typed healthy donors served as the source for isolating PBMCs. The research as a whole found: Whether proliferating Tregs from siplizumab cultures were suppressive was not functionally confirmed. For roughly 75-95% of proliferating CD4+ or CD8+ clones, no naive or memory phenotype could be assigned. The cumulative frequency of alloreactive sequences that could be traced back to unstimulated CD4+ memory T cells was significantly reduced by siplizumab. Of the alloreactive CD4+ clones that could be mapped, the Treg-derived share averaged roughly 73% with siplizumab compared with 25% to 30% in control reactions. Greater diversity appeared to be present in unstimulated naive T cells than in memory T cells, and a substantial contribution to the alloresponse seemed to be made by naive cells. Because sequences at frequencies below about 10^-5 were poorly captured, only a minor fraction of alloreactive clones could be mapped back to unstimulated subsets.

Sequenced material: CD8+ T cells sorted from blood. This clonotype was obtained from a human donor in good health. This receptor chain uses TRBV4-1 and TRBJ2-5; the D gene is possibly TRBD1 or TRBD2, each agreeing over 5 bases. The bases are TGCGCCAGCAGCCCTCGGGACGGCCAGAAGACCCAGTACTTC. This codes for CASSPRDGQKTQYF.